The 31 T cell receptor beta chains below come from one sample, sequenced in a study of T cell repertoires in cytomegalovirus infection. TCRdb independently ran MiXCR on the reads; one entry per CDR3 protein. Here the sample spans fewer than 350,000 distinct CDR3 sequences, roughly 9.5% being singletons. Sequences were obtained from PBMCs. The receptors were sampled from a human donor in good health (CMV status not recorded). Some clones in this sample may be carry-over from other donors' samples.

This clonotype has at least ten counts. V usage is TRBV6-5 and J usage is TRBJ1-4; 10 bases fit TRBD1. There are 17 residues in the CDR3. The J segment lost 0 bases and the V segment lost 5 bases, leaving 6 bases of the junction unmatched. Germline CDR1 and CDR2: MNHEY and SVGAGI. The CDR3 DNA sequence: TGTGCCAGCAGTGTTGACAGGGGGCGGTCAACTAATGAAAAACTGTTTTTT. Translation: CASSVDRGRSTNEKLFF.

This chain joins TRBV7-3 and TRBJ1-1; D gene ambiguous. Germline lookup yields CDR1 SGHTA and CDR2 FQGTGA. This CDR3 is built from 12 residues. V lost 5 bases and J 7 bases, leaving 11 bases between the germline ends. As DNA, the CDR3 is TGTGCCAGCAGCCCACCCCGGGTTGAAGCTTTCTTT. The encoded protein is CASSPPRVEAFF.

The table lists this clonotype with a count of one. Given a much more abundant clone one base away, this may be a read error. The V gene is TRBV28, the J gene TRBJ2-5; D unresolved. The CDR3 runs 12 residues. Germline V lookup: CDR1 MDHEN, CDR2 SYDVKM. The DNA of the CDR3 is TGTGCCAACAGTTTACAGATTGGTGTCCAGTACTTC. Translation gives CANSLQIGVQYF.

This chain uses TRBV20-1 with TRBJ2-5; 12 bases map to TRBD2. Germline lookup yields CDR1 DFQATT and CDR2 SNEGSKA (reference sequence). This CDR3 has 15 amino acids. J lost 5 bases, V lost 1 base, and 5 bases had no gene match. For the CDR3, the DNA is TGCAGTGCTAGAGGGACTAGCGGGACTTCTGAGACCCAGTACTTC. It codes for CSARGTSGTSETQYF.

This clonotype was observed many times. The CDR3: CASSHPPGGLSTGELFF. CDR3 coding DNA: TGCGCCAGCAGCCACCCTCCCGGGGGGTTAAGCACCGGGGAGCTGTTTTTT. The genes are TRBV4-3 and TRBJ2-2, with 7 bases that match TRBD2. Germline lookup yields CDR1 LGHNA and CDR2 YSLEER. The CDR3 loop spans 17 amino acids. The V segment lost 3 bases and the J segment 4 bases; nucleotides outside the gene matches: 11.

The chain recombines TRBV6-2 or TRBV6-3 with TRBJ2-5; 11 nucleotides agree with TRBD1. The CDR3 extends over 15 amino acids. Losses at the gene ends were 5 bases for V and 5 bases for J; bases not matched to a gene: 7. Germline CDR1 MNHEY, CDR2 SVGEGT. CDR3 region: CASSRGQGVRETQYF. The CDR3 region has the DNA TGTGCCAGCAGTCGGGGACAGGGGGTACGTGAGACCCAGTACTTC.

The chain combines TRBV12-3 or TRBV12-4 with TRBJ2-4; possible D gene TRBD2, 5 bases. CDR3 length: 14 amino acids. Trimming left V 7 bases short and J 0 bases short, with 10 bases between. CDR3 DNA: TGTGCCAGCACTCGGGGTCCAGCCAAAAACATTCAGTACTTC. It is translated as CASTRGPAKNIQYF.

The chain uses TRBV20-1 and TRBJ1-6, with D possibly TRBD1 on 6 matching bases. The CDR3 length is 14 residues. The V gene lost 5 bases and the J gene lost 5 bases, with 13 bases spanning the gap. Germline V CDR1 and CDR2: DFQATT, SNEGSKA (reference sequence). Here the CDR3 reads CSAFTGIHNSPLHF. The CDR3 nucleotides read TGCAGTGCTTTTACAGGGATTCATAATTCACCCCTCCACTTT.

This clonotype has a handful of counts. J is TRBJ2-1 and V is TRBV12-3 or TRBV12-4; 10 nucleotides line up with TRBD2. J was trimmed by 7 bases and V by 6 bases; bases with no gene match: 12. This CDR3 comprises 16 residues. The CDR3 sequence is CASRALWSGGANEQFF. CDR3 nucleotide sequence: TGTGCCAGCAGGGCCCTCTGGAGCGGGGGGGCAAATGAGCAGTTCTTC.

The genes are TRBV9 and TRBJ2-7, with D maybe TRBD1 (5 bases). Germline values: CDR1 SGDLS, CDR2 YYNGEE. The CDR3 is made up of 16 amino acids. The V end was cut by 4 bases, the J end by 0 bases, with 17 bases between. The CDR3 coding sequence is TGTGCCAGCAGCCCACGACCGCAGGGCAACTCCTACGAGCAGTACTTC. Its translation is CASSPRPQGNSYEQYF.

J is TRBJ1-5 and V is TRBV7-9; TRBD1 matches at 9 bases. Trimming took 5 bases from V and 4 from J; bases not matched to a gene: 6. This CDR3 spans 15 amino acids. Germline values: CDR1 SEHNR, CDR2 FQNEAQ (reference sequence). The CDR3 bases are TGTGCCAGCAGCGCCACAGGGGGCAGGAATCAGCCCCAGCATTTT. Its protein product is CASSATGGRNQPQHF.

The chain employs TRBV11-2 and TRBJ2-5, with no clear D. Germline V gene data show CDR1 as SGHAT and CDR2 as FQNNGV. The CDR3 totals 11 residues. V lost 1 base and J 6 bases, leaving 3 bases between the germline ends. The CDR3 DNA reads as TGTGCCAGCAGCTTAGGTCAGACCCAGTACTTC. Translation gives CASSLGQTQYF. Variable domain in full (rest from reference TRBV11-2 and TRBJ2-5): EAGVAQSPRYKIIEKRQSVAFWCNPISGHATLYWYQQILGQGPKLLIQFQNNGVVDDSQLPKDRFSAERLKGVDSTLKIQPAKLEDSAVYLCASSLGQTQYFGPGTRLLVL.

On this clonotype: Germline is not matched at one junction end, which may reflect a read error. V and J are TRBV5-6 and TRBJ1-4; possible D gene TRBD1, 6 bases. The CDR3 consists of 14 residues. Germline V CDR1 and CDR2: SGHDT, YYEEEE. The CDR3 nucleotides read TGTGCCAGCAGCACAGGGACGGGTAATGAAGAACTGTTTTTT. This codes for CASSTGTGNEELFF.

This clonotype was recorded at least ten times. The chain combines TRBV7-9 with TRBJ1-6, with D hard to call. CDR1 SEHNR and CDR2 FQNEAQ come from the germline V gene (reference sequence). The V gene lost 1 base and the J gene lost 7 bases, with 11 bases spanning the gap. CDR3 length equals 15 residues. In DNA, the CDR3 is TGTGCCAGCAGCTTAGGAGGTCCGGTGAATTCACCCCTCCACTTT. It encodes CASSLGGPVNSPLHF.

This clonotype was observed at least ten times. V gene TRBV7-9 combines with J gene TRBJ2-5; 8 bases fit TRBD1. The CDR3 has 14 residues. Looked up from germline, CDR1 is SEHNR and CDR2 is FQNEAQ (reference sequence). J gave up 2 bases and V 5 bases, and 4 bases lay outside the gene matches. CDR3 loop: CASSVGTGQETQYF. As DNA, the CDR3 is TGTGCCAGCAGCGTCGGGACAGGACAAGAGACCCAGTACTTC.

The chain couples TRBV4-3 to TRBJ2-3, with D perhaps given as TRBD1 or TRBD2 (5 bases each). Germline CDR1 reads LGHNA; CDR2 reads YSLEER. The CDR3 length is 17 residues. V lost 4 bases to trimming and J lost 3 bases, with 20 bases between them. CDR3: CASSLNPVGVGTDTQYF. As DNA, the CDR3 is TGCGCCAGCAGCCTGAACCCCGTGGGGGTCGGTACAGATACGCAGTATTTT.

This clonotype has just a few counts. The chain recombines TRBV6-2 or TRBV6-3 with TRBJ2-7; D may be TRBD1 (5 bases). CDR3 length: 14 residues. V was pared by 2 bases and J by 7 bases, with 15 bases between. CDR1 is MNHEY and CDR2 is SVGEGT in the germline V gene. CDR3 region: CASSYGRAVWEQYF. The CDR3 DNA reads as TGTGCCAGCAGTTACGGCAGGGCGGTATGGGAGCAGTACTTC.

The chain uses TRBV23-1 and TRBJ2-3; the match to TRBD1 covers 9 bases. TRBV23-1 is classed as an ORF, of uncertain function. J was trimmed by 7 bases and V by 6 bases; bases with no gene match: 8. The CDR3 runs to 14 residues. The CDR3 DNA follows: TGCGCCAGCAGCCCCGGGACAGGGAGGCATACGCAGTATTTT. As protein: CASSPGTGRHTQYF.

V gene TRBV12-3 or TRBV12-4 combines with J gene TRBJ1-2; D perhaps matches TRBD1 (6 bases). The CDR3 totals 13 residues. The V gene lost 2 bases and the J gene lost 8 bases, with 12 bases spanning the gap. This CDR3 reads CASSLRPGEGYTF. The DNA for the CDR3 is TGTGCCAGCAGTTTAAGGCCAGGGGAAGGCTACACCTTC.

This clonotype occurred many times. The rearrangement links TRBV7-2 to TRBJ1-1; TRBD1 aligns across 8 bases. The V segment lost 4 bases and the J segment 10 bases; nucleotides outside the gene matches: 5. CDR1 is SGHTA, CDR2 FQGNSA, per germline. The CDR3 is made up of 12 amino acids. CDR3 coding DNA: TGTGCCAGCAGCTGGCAACAGGGGGGAGCTTTCTTT. Translation gives CASSWQQGGAFF.

The gene calls are TRBV7-6 and TRBJ2-5, with 8 bases lining up with TRBD2. The CDR3 spans 16 residues. The V segment lost 7 bases and the J segment 5 bases; nucleotides outside the gene matches: 15. From germline, CDR1 is SGHVS and CDR2 FNYEAQ. The CDR3 is CASKPEAGLAGETQYF. The DNA for the CDR3 is TGTGCCAGCAAACCCGAAGCCGGACTAGCTGGGGAGACCCAGTACTTC.

This clonotype has a handful of counts. The gene calls are TRBV6-6 and TRBJ1-1; D is possibly TRBD1 (5 bases). The CDR3 is 13 amino acids. V was shortened by 7 bases and J by 4 bases, with 13 bases between the two germline ends. Per germline, CDR1 MNHNY and CDR2 SVGAGI (reference sequence). CDR3 sequence (DNA): TGTGCCAGCATACGGGGCAGCGGCACTGAAGCTTTCTTT. Protein product: CASIRGSGTEAFF.

There are a few counts of this clonotype. This chain links TRBV11-2 with TRBJ2-7, with 9 bases identical to TRBD1. The CDR3 runs to 13 residues. Germline CDR1 is SGHAT and CDR2 is FQNNGV. After removal of 7 bases from V and 4 bases from J, the junction contained 5 bases not matched to a gene. The CDR3 spells CASTWTGVYEQYF. As DNA, the CDR3 is TGTGCCAGCACCTGGACAGGGGTGTACGAGCAGTACTTC. The whole variable domain, remainder taken from reference TRBV11-2 and TRBJ2-7, is EAGVAQSPRYKIIEKRQSVAFWCNPISGHATLYWYQQILGQGPKLLIQFQNNGVVDDSQLPKDRFSAERLKGVDSTLKIQPAKLEDSAVYLCASTWTGVYEQYFGPGTRLTVT.

This clonotype has just a few counts. The gene calls are TRBV20-1 and TRBJ2-2, with D perhaps TRBD2 (7 bases). Germline lookup yields CDR1 DFQATT and CDR2 SNEGSKA (reference sequence). The CDR3 is made up of 15 amino acids. Trimming took 0 bases from V and 2 from J, leaving 10 bases between them. DNA of the CDR3: TGCAGTGCTAGAGAGGGGGGGGGCAACACCGGGGAGCTGTTTTTT. This codes for CSAREGGGNTGELFF.

The chain carries TRBV20-1 and TRBJ2-7; no clear D gene. Deletions cut 5 bases from V and 3 bases from J, with 20 bases between. The CDR3 is 15 amino acids. The germline gives CDR1 DFQATT, CDR2 SNEGSKA (reference sequence). The DNA for the CDR3 is TGCAGTGCTCCTGATAGGCAGCGTCAACACTACGAGCAGTACTTC. Translation gives CSAPDRQRQHYEQYF.

There are many counts of this clonotype. The chain has TRBV20-1 and TRBJ2-7; TRBD1 might be the D (5 bases). The CDR3 is 12 amino acids. Germline assignment: CDR1 DFQATT and CDR2 SNEGSKA (reference sequence). V gave up 5 bases and J gave up 5 bases, with 13 bases separating them. The CDR3 here is CSASLAGNEQYF. The CDR3 DNA reads as TGCAGTGCTTCACTGGCAGGGAACGAGCAGTACTTC.

V is TRBV2 and J is TRBJ2-1; D remains ambiguous. V lost 2 bases and J 4 bases, leaving 9 bases between the germline ends. Germline values: CDR1 SNHLY, CDR2 FYNNEI. This CDR3 is built from 14 residues. The chain's CDR3 is CASSERPLYNEQFF. CDR3 in DNA: TGTGCCAGCAGTGAACGCCCCTTATACAATGAGCAGTTCTTC.

This clonotype has only a few counts. The chain employs TRBV6-1 and TRBJ2-7, with 7 nucleotides matching TRBD1. The CDR3 length is 15 residues. Looked up from germline, CDR1 is MNHNS and CDR2 is SASEGT. V was clipped by 6 bases and J by 3 bases; unmatched bases: 11. The CDR3 DNA sequence: TGTGCCAGCAGCCAAGGACAGGTCCGACTCTACGAGCAGTACTTC. The encoded protein is CASSQGQVRLYEQYF.

This chain links TRBV9 with TRBJ1-2, with TRBD1 as a possible D gene (6 bases). V lost 2 bases and J lost 5, with 16 bases in between. CDR3 length equals 15 residues. Germline lookup yields CDR1 SGDLS and CDR2 YYNGEE. DNA of the CDR3: TGTGCCAGCAGCGTTGAAGGACAGCCTCATTATGGCTACACCTTC. The encoded protein is CASSVEGQPHYGYTF. Together with reference TRBV9 and TRBJ1-2, the CDR3 gives the full variable domain: DSGVTQTPKHLITATGQRVTLRCSPRSGDLSVYWYQQSLDQGLQFLIQYYNGEERAKGNILERFSAQQFPDLHSELNLSSLELGDSALYFCASSVEGQPHYGYTFGSGTRLTVV.

In its sample, this clonotype was seen a few times. V gene TRBV27 combines with J gene TRBJ2-2; TRBD1 matches at 10 bases. The V gene end was trimmed by 5 bases and the J gene end by 4 bases; junction bases not matched to a gene: 7. The CDR3 covers 16 residues. Germline CDR1 MNHEY, CDR2 SMNVEV (reference sequence). The CDR3 reads CASSNRGQGLTGELFF. CDR3 sequence (DNA): TGTGCCAGCAGTAACCGGGGACAGGGGCTCACCGGGGAGCTGTTTTTT.

The chain couples TRBV20-1 to TRBJ1-4; no clear D gene. The CDR3 is 12 amino acids. The V and J ends lost 6 bases and 7 bases respectively, with 12 bases between them. Per germline, CDR1 DFQATT and CDR2 SNEGSKA (reference sequence). The CDR3 DNA is TGCAGTGCCATTAAGTGGGGTGAAAAACTGTTTTTT. Amino acids: CSAIKWGEKLFF.